This TCR beta chain was obtained from a study of shared clonotypes between healthy human individuals (dated by TCRdb to about 2020). Study-level background: The cohort comprised a couple of women and a few men aged 18 to 49 years. For each donor, CD4 naive and CD4 memory were each run on three plates, CD8 naive on two plates, and CD8 memory on one plate. The study deeply sequenced blood TCR repertoires of five healthy adults to estimate repertoire size and the extent of clonotype sharing between individuals. To increase sequencing depth and limit assay-specific biases, TCR repertoire library preparation and sequencing were carried out by different laboratories using diverse techniques. Leukapheresis yielded between about 0.85 and 10 billion PBMCs per donor. The full study reports these points: Clonotypes shared by all four sorted-subset donors showed higher generation probabilities than non-shared clonotypes. When four donors were compared, the shared fraction of clonotypes was around 5% for naive CD4, 3.5% to 4% for naive CD8, more than 2% for memory CD4, and approximately 0.4% for memory CD8. Rarefaction of sorted-subset datasets indicated incomplete sequencing despite the large sequencing depth. Larger estimated clonotype richness was generally found for naive subsets than for memory subsets. Sampling was limited to blood, and TCR repertoires in tissue likely differ from TCR repertoires in blood. Pairwise subsampling led to the expectation that sequencing depth would affect the degree of clonotype sharing among donors. Because the study included only a small number of donors, the genetic and exposure-history diversity represented was limited.

CDR1 and CDR2, looked up from the germline V gene, are SGDLS and YYNGEE. V drops 1 base and J drops 0 bases, leaving 6 bases in between. From cysteine to phenylalanine, the CDR3 is 14 amino acids long. Only CDR3 DNA remains: 42 bases, in frame from the first base. About this clone itself: What this receptor recognizes is not known. Base-call qualities are not available, and no considerably larger clone is one nucleotide away. Distinct nucleotide sequences in the sample also encode this CDR3.

The donors were healthy, HIV-negative adults who had no recently reported acute infections or vaccinations. All donors were Caucasian adults living in Nashville, Tennessee, USA. CD4+ T cells were enriched through magnetic negative selection, after which naive cells were positively selected on CD45RA and the remaining negative fraction served as the memory subset. Blood was collected by leukapheresis, and PBMCs were isolated by Ficoll-Histopaque density gradient centrifugation and then cryopreserved in liquid nitrogen vapor phase. Analytical flow cytometry was used to check the purity and quantity of each magnetically sorted T cell population. Genomic DNA was isolated from every sorted fraction and measured by UV absorbance on a Nanodrop 2000c. TCR CDR3 regions were amplified from genomic DNA by multiplex PCR using the deep immunoSEQ assay. For each cell subset, the extracted genomic DNA was distributed evenly across all wells of several immunoSEQ 96-well plates, and each plate served as one replicate. For sorted subsets, approximately 190 ng of genomic DNA, equivalent to tens of thousands of T cell genomes, went into each replicate PCR. The purified libraries were quantified using a Qubit 3.0 fluorometer, sized with a Bioanalyzer 2100, and then quantified again using the KAPA Library Quantification kit. Each immunoSEQ 96-well plate was sequenced on its own single-read 150-cycle Illumina NextSeq 550 flow cell. In the source study's methods: Because the immunoSEQ output held only junctional sequences and lacked quality scores, the filtering could not match the filtering applied to full-length reads. To assign V/J genes and CDR3, sequences were annotated using PyIR, a Python wrapper for IgBLAST v1.9, with IMGT germline references. Any read was removed if the V/J assignment was weak (E-value above 1e-6), the CDR3 was missing, or the read contained stop codons, out-of-frame junctions, or ambiguous translated residues. A V3J clonotype was defined by an identical inferred V gene, J gene, and CDR3 amino acid sequence. The percentage overlap between two repertoires was calculated by dividing the number of shared unique clonotypes by the size of the smaller repertoire. Repertoire richness was assessed with RTK rarefaction, the Chao1 estimator, and Recon v2.1 estimates of unobserved clonotypes. Generation probabilities for all TCRbeta clonotypes obtained by the gDNA method from several donors were computed using OLGA. The table comes from immuneACCESS by way of TCRdb, which keeps in-frame sequences with V and J called. Part of the clones is missing from these tables; in studies checked, under half for an unresolved V gene and the rest for unknown reasons. That table supplies the V and J calls and clone size; D and trimming were determined from the DNA. Within this sample are a few million clones, with about 90% of them counted one time only. The ten largest clonotypes hold more than 0.35% of the sample.

This TCR derives from a young man in good health. Some clones in this sample may be carry-over from other donors' samples. Here the chain combines TRBV9 and TRBJ2-3; the D gene cannot be resolved reliably. The specimen was naive CD4+ T cells from PBMCs. The sample's cell subset or site, from its label and the paper: CD45RA+ positively selected. The DNA sequence follows: TGTGCCAGCAGCGTACAACCTAGCACAGATACGCAGTATTTT. Its translation reads: CASSVQPSTDTQYF.